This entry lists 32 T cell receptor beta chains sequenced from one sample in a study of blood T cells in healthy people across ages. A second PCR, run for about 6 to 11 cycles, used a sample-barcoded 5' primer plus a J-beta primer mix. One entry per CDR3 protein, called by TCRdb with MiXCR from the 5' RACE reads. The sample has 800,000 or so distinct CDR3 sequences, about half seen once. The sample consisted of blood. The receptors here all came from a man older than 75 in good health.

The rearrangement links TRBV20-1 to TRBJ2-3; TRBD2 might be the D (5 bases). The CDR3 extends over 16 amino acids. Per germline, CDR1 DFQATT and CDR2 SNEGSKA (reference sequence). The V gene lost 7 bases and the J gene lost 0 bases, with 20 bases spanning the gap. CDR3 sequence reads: CSGQTRTGPSTDTQYF. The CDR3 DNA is TGCAGTGGGCAGACCCGGACTGGACCGAGCACAGATACGCAGTATTTT.

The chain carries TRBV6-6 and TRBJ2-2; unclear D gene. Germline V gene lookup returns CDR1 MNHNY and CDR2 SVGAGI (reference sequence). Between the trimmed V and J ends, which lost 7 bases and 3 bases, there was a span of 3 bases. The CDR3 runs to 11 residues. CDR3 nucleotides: TGTGCCAGCAAAGACACCGGGGAGCTGTTTTTT. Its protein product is CASKDTGELFF.

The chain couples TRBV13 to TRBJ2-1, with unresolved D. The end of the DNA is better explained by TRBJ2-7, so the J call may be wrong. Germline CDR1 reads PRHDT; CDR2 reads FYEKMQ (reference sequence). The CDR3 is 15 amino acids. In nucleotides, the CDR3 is TGTGCCAGCAGCTCCTCCTCGGTCTCCTACAATGAGCAGTACTTC. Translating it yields CASSSSSVSYNEQYF.

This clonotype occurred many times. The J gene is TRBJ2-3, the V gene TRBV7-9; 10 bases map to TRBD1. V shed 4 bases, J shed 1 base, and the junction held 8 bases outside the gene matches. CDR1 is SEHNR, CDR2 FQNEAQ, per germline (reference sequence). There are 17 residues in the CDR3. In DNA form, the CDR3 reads TGTGCCAGCAGCTCCGGACAGGGGGGAGGCCGCACAGATACGCAGTATTTT. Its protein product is CASSSGQGGGRTDTQYF.

CDR3 protein: CASSTFSGRAGTGELFF. In DNA, the CDR3 is TGTGCCAGCAGTACCTTTAGCGGGAGGGCCGGCACCGGGGAGCTGTTTTTT. The gene calls are TRBV12-3 or TRBV12-4 and TRBJ2-2; 11 nucleotides agree with TRBD2. J gave up 4 bases and V 5 bases, and 9 bases lay outside the gene matches. CDR3 length: 17 residues.

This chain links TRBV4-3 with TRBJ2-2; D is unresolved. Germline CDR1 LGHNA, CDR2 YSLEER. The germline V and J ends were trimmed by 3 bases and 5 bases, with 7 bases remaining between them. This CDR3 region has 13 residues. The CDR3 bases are TGCGCCAGCAGCCAGACTCTTACCGGGGAGCTGTTTTTT. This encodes CASSQTLTGELFF.

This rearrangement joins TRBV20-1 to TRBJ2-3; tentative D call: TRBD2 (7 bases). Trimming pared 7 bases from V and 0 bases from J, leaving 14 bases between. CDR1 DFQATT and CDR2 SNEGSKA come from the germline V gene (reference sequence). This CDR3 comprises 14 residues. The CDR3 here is CSVRRGASTDTQYF. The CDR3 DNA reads TGCAGTGTCCGACGGGGGGCCAGCACAGATACGCAGTATTTT.

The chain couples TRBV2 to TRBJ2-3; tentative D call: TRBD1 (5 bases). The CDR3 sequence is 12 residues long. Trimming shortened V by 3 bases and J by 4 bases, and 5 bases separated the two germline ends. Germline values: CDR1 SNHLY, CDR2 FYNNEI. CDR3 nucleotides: TGTGCCAGCAGTGAGGGGCCAGATACGCAGTATTTT. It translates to CASSEGPDTQYF.

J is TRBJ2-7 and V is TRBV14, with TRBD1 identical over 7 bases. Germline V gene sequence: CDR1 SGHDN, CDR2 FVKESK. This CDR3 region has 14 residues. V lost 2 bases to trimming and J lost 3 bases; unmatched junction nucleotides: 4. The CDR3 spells CASSQQGEHYEQYF. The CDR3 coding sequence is TGTGCCAGCAGCCAACAGGGGGAACACTACGAGCAGTACTTC.

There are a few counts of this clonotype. The CDR3 DNA follows: TGTGCCAGCAGTTTCCAAGCCGGTCCACAGGGGACCCAGTACTTC. Its protein is CASSFQAGPQGTQYF. The chain has TRBV12-3 or TRBV12-4 and TRBJ2-7; maybe TRBD1 (6 bases). The last part of the DNA fits TRBJ2-5 better; the J call may be wrong. The CDR3 is made up of 15 amino acids.

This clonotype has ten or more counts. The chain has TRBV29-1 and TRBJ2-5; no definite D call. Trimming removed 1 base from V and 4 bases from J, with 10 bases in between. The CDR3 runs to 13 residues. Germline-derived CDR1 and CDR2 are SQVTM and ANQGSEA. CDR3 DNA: TGCAGCGTTGAAGTGGCTAGTAGAGAGACCCAGTACTTC. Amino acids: CSVEVASRETQYF.

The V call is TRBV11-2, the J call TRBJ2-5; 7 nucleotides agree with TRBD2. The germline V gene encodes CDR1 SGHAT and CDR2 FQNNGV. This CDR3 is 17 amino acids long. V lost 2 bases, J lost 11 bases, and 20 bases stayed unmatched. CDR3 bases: TGTGCCAGCAGCTTATTAGGAGCGGGACTCCCTTTGGGAGAGCAGTACTTC. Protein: CASSLLGAGLPLGEQYF.

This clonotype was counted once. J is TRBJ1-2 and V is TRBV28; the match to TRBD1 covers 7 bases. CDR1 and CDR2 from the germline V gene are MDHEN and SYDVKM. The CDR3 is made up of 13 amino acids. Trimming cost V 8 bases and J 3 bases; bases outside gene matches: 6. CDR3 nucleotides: TGTGCCAGCGAACCCGGGACAGACTATGGCTACACCTTC. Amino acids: CASEPGTDYGYTF.

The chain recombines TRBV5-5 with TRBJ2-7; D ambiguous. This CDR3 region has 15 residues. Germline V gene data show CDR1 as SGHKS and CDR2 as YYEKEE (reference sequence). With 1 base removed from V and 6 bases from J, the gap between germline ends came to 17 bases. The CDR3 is CASSLQRLTSFEQYF. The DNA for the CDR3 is TGTGCCAGCAGCTTGCAACGGCTGACCTCTTTCGAGCAGTACTTC.

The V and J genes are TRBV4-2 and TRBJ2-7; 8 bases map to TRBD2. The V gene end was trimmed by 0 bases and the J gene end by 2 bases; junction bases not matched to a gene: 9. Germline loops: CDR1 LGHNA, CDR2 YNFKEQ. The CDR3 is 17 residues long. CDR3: CASSQDAGTSIPYEQYF. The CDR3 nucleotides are TGTGCCAGCAGCCAAGATGCGGGGACTAGTATCCCCTACGAGCAGTACTTC.

CDR3 sequence: CASSFDLVAMGTQYF. The CDR3 coding sequence is TGCGCCAGCAGCTTTGATCTAGTGGCGATGGGTACGCAGTATTTT. The chain employs TRBV5-1 and TRBJ2-3; no definite D call. The CDR3 totals 15 residues. The V gene lost 2 bases and the J gene lost 8 bases, with 18 bases spanning the gap. In germline, CDR1 is SGHRS, CDR2 YFSETQ.

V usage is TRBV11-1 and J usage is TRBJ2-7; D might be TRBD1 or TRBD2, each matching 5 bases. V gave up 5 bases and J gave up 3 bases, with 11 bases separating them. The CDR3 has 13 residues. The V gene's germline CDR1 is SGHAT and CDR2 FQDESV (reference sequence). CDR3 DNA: TGTGCCAGCAGCCAAGGGACCTACTACGAGCAGTACTTC. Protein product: CASSQGTYYEQYF.

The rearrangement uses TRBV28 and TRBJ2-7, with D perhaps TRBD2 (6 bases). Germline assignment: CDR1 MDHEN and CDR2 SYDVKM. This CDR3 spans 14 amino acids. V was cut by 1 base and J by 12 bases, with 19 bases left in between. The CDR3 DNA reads TGTGCCAGCAGTTTATTGCCTAGCGTAGAGACCCGGTACTTC. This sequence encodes CASSLLPSVETRYF.

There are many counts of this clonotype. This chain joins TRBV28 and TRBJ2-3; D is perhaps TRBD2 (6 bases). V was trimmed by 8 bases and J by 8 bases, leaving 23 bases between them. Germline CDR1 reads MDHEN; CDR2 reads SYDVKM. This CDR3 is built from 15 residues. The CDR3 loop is CASPPGGLFPTTQYF. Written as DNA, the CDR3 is TGTGCCAGCCCACCAGGAGGACTATTCCCCACTACGCAGTATTTT.

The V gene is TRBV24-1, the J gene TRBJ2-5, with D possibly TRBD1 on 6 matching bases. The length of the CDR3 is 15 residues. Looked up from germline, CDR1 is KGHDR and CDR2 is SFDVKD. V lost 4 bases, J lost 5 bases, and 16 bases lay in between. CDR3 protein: CATSDPGTKAETQYF. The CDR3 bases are TGTGCCACCAGTGACCCCGGGACAAAGGCCGAGACCCAGTACTTC.

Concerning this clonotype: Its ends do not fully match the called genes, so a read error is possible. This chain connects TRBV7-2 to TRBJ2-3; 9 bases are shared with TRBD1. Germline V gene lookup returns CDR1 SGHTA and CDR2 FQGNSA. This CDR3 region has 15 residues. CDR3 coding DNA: TGTGCCAGCAGCTTAGCAGTACAGGGGGCAGATGCGCAGTATTTT. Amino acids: CASSLAVQGADAQYF.

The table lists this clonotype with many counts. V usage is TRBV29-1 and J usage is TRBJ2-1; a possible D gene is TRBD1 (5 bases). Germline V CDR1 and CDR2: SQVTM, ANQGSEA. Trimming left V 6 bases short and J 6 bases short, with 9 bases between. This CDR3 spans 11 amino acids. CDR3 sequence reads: CSVGHLNEQFF. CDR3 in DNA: TGCAGCGTAGGACACCTCAATGAGCAGTTCTTC.

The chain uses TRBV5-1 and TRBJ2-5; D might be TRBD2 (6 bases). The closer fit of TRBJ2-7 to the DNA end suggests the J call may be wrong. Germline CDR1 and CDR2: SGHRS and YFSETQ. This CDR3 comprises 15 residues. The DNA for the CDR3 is TGCGCCAGCAGCTTGGCCGCGGGACTGGTCGACGAGCAGTACTTC. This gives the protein CASSLAAGLVDEQYF.

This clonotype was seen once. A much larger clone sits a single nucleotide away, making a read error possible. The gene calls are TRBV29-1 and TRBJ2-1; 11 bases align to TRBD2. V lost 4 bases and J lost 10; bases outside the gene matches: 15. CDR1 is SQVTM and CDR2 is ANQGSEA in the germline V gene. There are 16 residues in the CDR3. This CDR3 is CSVGLAGGPSSYEQFF. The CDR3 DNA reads TGCAGCGTTGGGCTAGCGGGAGGCCCTAGCTCCTACGAGCAGTTCTTC.

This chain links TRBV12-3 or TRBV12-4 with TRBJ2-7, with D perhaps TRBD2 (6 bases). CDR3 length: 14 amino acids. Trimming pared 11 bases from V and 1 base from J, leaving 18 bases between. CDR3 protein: CARLSGDGSYEQYF. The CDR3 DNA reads TGTGCCCGTTTATCGGGGGATGGGTCCTACGAGCAGTACTTC.

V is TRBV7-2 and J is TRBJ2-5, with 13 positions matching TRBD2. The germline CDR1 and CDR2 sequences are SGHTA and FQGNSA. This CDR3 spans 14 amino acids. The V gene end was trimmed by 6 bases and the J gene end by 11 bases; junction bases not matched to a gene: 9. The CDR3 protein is CASSRTSGRCEQYF. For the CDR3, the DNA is TGTGCCAGCAGTAGGACTAGCGGGAGATGTGAGCAGTACTTC.

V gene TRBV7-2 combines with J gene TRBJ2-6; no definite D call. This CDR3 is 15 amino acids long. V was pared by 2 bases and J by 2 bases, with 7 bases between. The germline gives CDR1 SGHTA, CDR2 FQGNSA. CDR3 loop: CASSLSFAGANVLTF. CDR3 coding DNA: TGTGCCAGCAGCTTATCCTTTGCTGGGGCCAACGTCCTGACTTTC.

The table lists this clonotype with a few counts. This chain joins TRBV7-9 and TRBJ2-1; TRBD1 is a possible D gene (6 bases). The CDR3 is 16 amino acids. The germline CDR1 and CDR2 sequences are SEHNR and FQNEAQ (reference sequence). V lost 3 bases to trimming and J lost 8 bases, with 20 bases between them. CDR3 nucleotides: TGTGCCAGCAGCTTTGGCGATGAACAGGGCCGGGATGAGCAGTTCTTC. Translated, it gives CASSFGDEQGRDEQFF.

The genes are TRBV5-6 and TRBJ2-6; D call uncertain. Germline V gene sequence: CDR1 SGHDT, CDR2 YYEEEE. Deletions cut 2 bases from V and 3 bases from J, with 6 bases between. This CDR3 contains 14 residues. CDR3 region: CASSLWGGANVLTF. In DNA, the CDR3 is TGTGCCAGCAGCTTATGGGGTGGGGCCAACGTCCTGACTTTC.

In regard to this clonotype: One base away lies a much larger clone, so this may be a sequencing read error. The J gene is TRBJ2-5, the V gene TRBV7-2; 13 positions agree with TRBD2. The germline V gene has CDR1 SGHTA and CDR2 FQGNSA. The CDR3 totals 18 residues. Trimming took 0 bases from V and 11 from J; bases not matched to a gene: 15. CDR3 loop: CASSLAGTSGTRYNEQYF. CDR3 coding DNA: TGTGCCAGCAGCTTAGCCGGGACTAGCGGGACGCGCTACAATGAGCAGTACTTC.

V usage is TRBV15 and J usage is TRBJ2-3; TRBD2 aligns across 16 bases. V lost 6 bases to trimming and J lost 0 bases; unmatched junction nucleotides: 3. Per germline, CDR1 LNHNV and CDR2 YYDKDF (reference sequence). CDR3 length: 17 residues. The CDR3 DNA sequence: TGTGCCACCAGGGGACTAGCGGGAGGGGATAGCACAGATACGCAGTATTTT. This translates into CATRGLAGGDSTDTQYF.

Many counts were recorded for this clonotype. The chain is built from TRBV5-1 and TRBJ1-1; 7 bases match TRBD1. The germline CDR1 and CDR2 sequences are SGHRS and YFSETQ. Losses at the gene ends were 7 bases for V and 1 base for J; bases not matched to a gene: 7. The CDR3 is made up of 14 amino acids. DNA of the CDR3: TGCGCCAGCGGACTCGACAGGGCGAACACTGAAGCTTTCTTT. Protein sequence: CASGLDRANTEAFF.